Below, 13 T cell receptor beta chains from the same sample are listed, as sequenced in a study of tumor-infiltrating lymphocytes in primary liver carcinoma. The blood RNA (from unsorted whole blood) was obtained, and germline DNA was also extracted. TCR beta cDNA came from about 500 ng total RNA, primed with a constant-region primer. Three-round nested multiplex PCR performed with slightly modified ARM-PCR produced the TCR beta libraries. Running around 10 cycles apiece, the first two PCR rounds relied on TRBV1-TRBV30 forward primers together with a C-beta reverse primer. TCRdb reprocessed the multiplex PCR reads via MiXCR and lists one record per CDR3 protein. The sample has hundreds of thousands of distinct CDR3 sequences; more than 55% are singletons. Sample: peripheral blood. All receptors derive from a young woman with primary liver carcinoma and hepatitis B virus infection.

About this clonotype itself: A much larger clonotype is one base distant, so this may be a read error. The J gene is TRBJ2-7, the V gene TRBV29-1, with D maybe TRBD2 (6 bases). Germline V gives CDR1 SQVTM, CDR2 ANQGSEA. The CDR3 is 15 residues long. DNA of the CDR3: TGCAACGTTGAGAGCATGGTGGGGGGACTCTACGAGCAGTACTTC. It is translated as CNVESMVGGLYEQYF.

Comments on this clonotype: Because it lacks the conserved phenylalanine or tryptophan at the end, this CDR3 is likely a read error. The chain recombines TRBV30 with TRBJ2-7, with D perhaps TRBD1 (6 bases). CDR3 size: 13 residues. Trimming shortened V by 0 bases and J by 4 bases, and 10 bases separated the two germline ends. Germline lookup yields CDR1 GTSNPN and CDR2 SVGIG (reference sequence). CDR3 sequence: CAWSVGTNYEQYL. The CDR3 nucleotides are TGTGCCTGGAGTGTCGGGACAAATTACGAGCAGTACTTG.

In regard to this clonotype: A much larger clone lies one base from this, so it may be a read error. The CDR3 nucleotides are TGCGCCAGCAGCCAGACCCCGGCGGTTGGAAACACCATATATTTT. It yields the protein CASSQTPAVGNTIYF. The chain carries TRBV4-3 and TRBJ1-3; D is ambiguous. Germline-derived CDR1 and CDR2 are LGHNA and YSLEER. This CDR3 comprises 15 residues. Trimming pared 3 bases from V and 3 bases from J, leaving 12 bases between.

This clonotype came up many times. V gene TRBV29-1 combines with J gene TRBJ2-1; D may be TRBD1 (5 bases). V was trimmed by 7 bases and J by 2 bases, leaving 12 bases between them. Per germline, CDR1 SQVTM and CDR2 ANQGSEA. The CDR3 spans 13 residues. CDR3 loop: CSARQSPYNEQFF. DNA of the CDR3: TGCAGCGCCCGACAGAGTCCCTACAATGAGCAGTTCTTC.

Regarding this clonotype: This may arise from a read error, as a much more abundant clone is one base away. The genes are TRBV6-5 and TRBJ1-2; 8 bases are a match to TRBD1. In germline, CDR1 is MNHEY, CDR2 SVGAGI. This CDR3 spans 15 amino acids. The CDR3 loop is CDSSIGTGPNYGYTF. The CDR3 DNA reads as TGTGACAGCAGTATTGGGACAGGTCCTAACTATGGCTACACCTTC.

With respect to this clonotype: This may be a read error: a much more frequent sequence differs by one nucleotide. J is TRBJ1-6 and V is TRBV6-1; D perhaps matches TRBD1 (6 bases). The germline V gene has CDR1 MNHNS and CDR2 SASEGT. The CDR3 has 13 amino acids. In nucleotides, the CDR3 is TGTGCCAGCAGTGAAGACAGGGATTCACCCCTCGACTTT. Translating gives CASSEDRDSPLDF.

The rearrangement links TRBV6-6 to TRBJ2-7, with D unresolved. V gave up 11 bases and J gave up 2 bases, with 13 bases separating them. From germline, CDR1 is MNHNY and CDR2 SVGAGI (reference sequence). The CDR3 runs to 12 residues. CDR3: CAGNDSPYEQYF. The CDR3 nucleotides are TGTGCCGGCAACGACTCGCCCTACGAGCAGTACTTC.

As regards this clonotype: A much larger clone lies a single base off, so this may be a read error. In nucleotides, the CDR3 is TGTGCCAGCAGTTTATATCAGGGCCGGGAAGAGACCCAGTACTTC. Encoded protein: CASSLYQGREETQYF. The chain is built from TRBV12-3 or TRBV12-4 and TRBJ2-5; possibly TRBD1 for D (5 bases). Trimming left V 2 bases short and J 3 bases short, with 13 bases between. The CDR3 sequence is 15 residues long.

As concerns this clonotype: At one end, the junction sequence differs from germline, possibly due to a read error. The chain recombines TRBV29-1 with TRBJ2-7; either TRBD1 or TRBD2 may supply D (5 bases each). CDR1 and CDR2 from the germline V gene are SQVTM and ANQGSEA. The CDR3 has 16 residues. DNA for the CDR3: TGCAGCGCCATGAGATCTGGGACCGGCACTCCCTACGAACAGTACTTC. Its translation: CSAMRSGTGTPYEQYF.

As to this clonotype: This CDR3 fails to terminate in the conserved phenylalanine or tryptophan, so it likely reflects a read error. The CDR3 is CASSLRGFSGQGGITNTVAFL. Here the CDR3 DNA reads TGTGCCAGCAGCTTGAGGGGGTTTTCCGGACAGGGGGGGATCACGAACACTGTAGCTTTCCTT. The V gene is TRBV11-2, the J gene TRBJ1-1; TRBD1 aligns across 10 bases. Germline V CDR1 and CDR2: SGHAT, FQNNGV. The CDR3 covers 21 residues.

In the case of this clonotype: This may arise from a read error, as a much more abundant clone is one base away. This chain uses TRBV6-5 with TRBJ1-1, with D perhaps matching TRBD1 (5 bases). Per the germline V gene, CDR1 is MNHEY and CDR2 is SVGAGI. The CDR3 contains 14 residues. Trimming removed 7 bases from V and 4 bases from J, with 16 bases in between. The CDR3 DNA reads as TGTGCCAGCAATGTAAGGGTAGGGGCCACTGAAGCTTTCTTT. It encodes CASNVRVGATEAFF.

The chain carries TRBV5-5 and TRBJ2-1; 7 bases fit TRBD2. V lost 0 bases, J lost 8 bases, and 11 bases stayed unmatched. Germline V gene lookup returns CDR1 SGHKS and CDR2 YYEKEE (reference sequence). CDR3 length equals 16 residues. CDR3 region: CASSLVAGPSSDEQFF. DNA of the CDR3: TGTGCCAGCAGCTTGGTAGCGGGTCCGTCATCCGATGAGCAGTTCTTC.

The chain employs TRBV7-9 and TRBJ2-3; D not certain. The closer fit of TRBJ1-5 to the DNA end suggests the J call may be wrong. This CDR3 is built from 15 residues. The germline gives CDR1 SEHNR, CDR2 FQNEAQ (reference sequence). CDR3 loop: CASTRLGSSTDTQHF. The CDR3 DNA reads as TGTGCCAGCACCCGATTGGGAAGTAGCACAGATACGCAGCATTTT.